This entry concerns a single T cell receptor beta chain. The antigen is undetermined. This sample was taken from a study of shared clonotypes between healthy human individuals. Whole-study results and caveats: With a handful of donors compared, around 4.7% of naive CD4 clonotypes were shared. Memory subsets generally showed smaller estimated richness than naive subsets did.

A CD45RA+ naive subset and a CD45RA-negative memory subset were split from CD4+ cells. The V gene's germline CDR1 is SNHLY and CDR2 FYNNEI. This CDR3 has 13 amino acids. Unmatched junction bases numbered 2, after V lost 3 bases and J lost 4 bases. The DNA input per sorted-subset replicate PCR was roughly 180 ng, corresponding to some 33,000 T cell genomes. Assay used: immunoSEQ multiplex PCR; TCRdb lists only in-frame clones, some missing. The data contain approximately 1.1 million clones, approximately 80% of them singletons. The chain employs TRBV2 and TRBJ2-7; 8 bases fit TRBD1. This receptor was obtained from a man between 18 and 29 years old in good health. Some clones in this sample may be carry-over from other donors' samples. What was sequenced was memory CD4+ T cells from PBMCs. Subset reported: CD45RA-negative fraction. CDR3 bases: TGTGCCAGCAGTGATACAGGGGGTTACGAGCAGTACTTC. It encodes CASSDTGGYEQYF.